This TCR beta chain was sequenced for a study of blood T cells in healthy people across ages (dated by TCRdb to between 2014 and 2017). Regarding the complete study: In model experiments, template switching captured about one uniquely barcoded TCR beta cDNA molecule for every two T cells. Four age groups were formed from the donors: young (average approximately 16 years), middle-aged (approximately 40), aged (approximately 60) and long-lived (roughly 88). For two donors (one aged 18 to 30 and one aged 80 or older), the study analyzed two additional independent replicas of 1 million unique cDNA reads from the same blood draw. Age-related changes in TCR beta repertoire diversity were measured in the study by deep sequencing normalized with unique cDNA molecular identifiers.

The library relied on 5' RACE. The instrument given in TCRdb is Illumina HiSeq 2500. The second PCR ran for roughly 7 to 11 cycles and used a J-beta primer mix along with a sample-barcoded 5' primer. A template-switch 5' adaptor carrying 12 random nucleotides introduced a unique molecular identifier onto each TCR beta cDNA molecule. Each sample yielded at least 3 million CDR3-containing paired-end reads. First-strand cDNA synthesis was performed from all RNA using the Mint cDNA synthesis kit, with priming by a TRBC-specific oligonucleotide. Following uracil-DNA glycosylase treatment, all cDNA underwent a first 18-cycle PCR with the universal primers M1SS and BC2_uni_R. The authors processed their data as follows. For normalization, 1 million high-quality reads, each with a distinct molecular identifier, were randomly selected from each sample. Instead of being binned into consensus sequences, reads with shared molecular identifiers were discarded. CDR3 identification, clonotype clustering and error correction used MiTCR with a Q25 quality threshold and the strictest error-elimination algorithm. Lower-bound total TCR beta diversity was estimated with a nonparametric unseen species model using Euler transformation. Using fastp trimming at Q25 and MiXCR clonotype assembly, TCRdb reanalyzed the public sequencing data and kept in-frame beta chains. Here each entry gathers all rows of one CDR3 protein and keeps the most common genes and DNA. TCRdb, not the original authors, processed these V and J calls. Across this sample there are 800,000 or so distinct CDR3 sequences, with roughly 25% seen only once. The ten largest make up approximately 4% of the sample.

This clonotype came up a few times. Its antigen specificity is not known. No base-level quality is on record; no much larger clone is a single base apart. Donors were a few dozen systemically healthy Caucasian individuals from Russia aged 6 to 90 years. Each donor gave 8 to 10 milliliters of peripheral blood, collected into EDTA-treated Vacutainer tubes. Ficoll-Paque density-gradient centrifugation was used to isolate PBMCs, with at least 7 million per sample. Total RNA was extracted from PBMCs with Trizol reagent, with at least 6 micrograms obtained per sample. For every donor, an aliquot of PBMCs went through flow cytometry to measure the percentages of naive CD45RAhigh/CD27high T cells. Beyond this particular receptor, the publication reports: The CMV infection status of donors was not known, potentially confounding age-related changes in expanded clonotypes. Observed TCR beta diversity per million T cells fell roughly linearly with age, and a significant reduction was already apparent by age around 40. Conclusive comparison of naive and antigen-experienced compartments was prevented by the profiling of bulk unsorted PBMCs. Compared with the aged group, more naive CD4+ T cells, fewer expanded clones and increased TCR diversity were shown by the long-lived group, suggesting age selection. A strong correlation was found between observed TCR beta diversity and the percentage of naive T cells measured by flow cytometry. Estimates of total diversity based on one million sequenced T cells were regarded as lower bounds and as underestimates.

Its CDR3 holds 15 amino acids, cysteine through phenylalanine. Only the CDR3 DNA is retained, 45 bases long and in frame from the first base. The V end gives up 2 bases and the J end 14 bases, leaving 19 bases in the junction not matched to a gene. The germline V gene yields SQVTM for CDR1 and ANQGSEA for CDR2. These data were likewise used in another study, on T cells of mothers and their children. The second publication reports: The donors were nine systemically healthy Caucasian individuals, made up of three mothers and their six children. cDNA synthesis used all of the extracted RNA, with around 1.5 ug of RNA in each 15 ul reaction. In the second PCR, the M1S primer introduced both the sample barcodes and 2-4 random nucleotides. Each mother yielded over 8.5 million TCR beta CDR3 reads and each child a few million reads. Thymic selection shapes the output of TCR recombination in a similar way in related and unrelated pairs, and inherited differences have a minor effect. Normalized repertoire overlap was always slightly but never significantly higher in related than unrelated mother-child pairs. No persistent microchimeric T cell clones were detected, at a sensitivity of around 100 clones per million clonotypes. In the study, deep NGS was used to compare the TCR beta repertoires of mothers and children, and features distinguishing related mother-child pairs from unrelated individuals were sought. On average, the children were approximately 11 +/- 4 years old, while the mothers were about 40 +/- 4 years old. After adapter ligation was performed with NEBNext reagents, the libraries were sequenced on an Illumina HiSeq 2000 with 100+100 nt paired-end reads. To avoid cross-contamination, the mother libraries and the child libraries were prepared a month apart and sequenced in separate runs. For each donor, somewhere between about 450,000 and 2,000,000 distinct TCR beta clonotypes were identified. Naive TCR beta clonotypes were estimated from low-frequency clonotypes matched to each donor's FACS-determined naive share, without sorting.

The sequence was collected from a boy aged 5-17 years in good health. The sequence links TRBV29-1 to TRBJ2-5; 8 central bases correspond to TRBD1. Sample: blood. The sequenced DNA: TGCAGCGTTGAACACTTCGACAGGGGAGGCTACGAGCAATACTTC. The resulting protein is CSVEHFDRGGYEQYF.